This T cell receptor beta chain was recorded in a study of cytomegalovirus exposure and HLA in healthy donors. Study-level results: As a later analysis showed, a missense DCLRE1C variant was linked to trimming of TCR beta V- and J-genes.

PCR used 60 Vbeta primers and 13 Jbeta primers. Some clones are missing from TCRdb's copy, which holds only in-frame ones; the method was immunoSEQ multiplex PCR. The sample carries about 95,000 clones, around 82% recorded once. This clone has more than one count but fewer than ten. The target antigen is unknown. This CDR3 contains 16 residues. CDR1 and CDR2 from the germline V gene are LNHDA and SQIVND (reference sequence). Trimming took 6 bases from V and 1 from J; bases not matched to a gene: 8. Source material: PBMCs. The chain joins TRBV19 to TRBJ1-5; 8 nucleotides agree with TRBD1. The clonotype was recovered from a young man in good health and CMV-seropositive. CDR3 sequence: CASRTQGAGSNQPQHF. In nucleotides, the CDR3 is TGTGCCAGTAGGACCCAGGGGGCTGGAAGCAATCAGCCCCAGCATTTT. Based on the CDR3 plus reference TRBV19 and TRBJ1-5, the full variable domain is DGGITQSPKYLFRKEGQNVTLSCEQNLNHDAMYWYRQDPGQGLRLIYYSQIVNDFQKGDIAEGYSVSREKKESFPLTVTSAQKNPTAFYLCASRTQGAGSNQPQHFGDGTRLSIL.